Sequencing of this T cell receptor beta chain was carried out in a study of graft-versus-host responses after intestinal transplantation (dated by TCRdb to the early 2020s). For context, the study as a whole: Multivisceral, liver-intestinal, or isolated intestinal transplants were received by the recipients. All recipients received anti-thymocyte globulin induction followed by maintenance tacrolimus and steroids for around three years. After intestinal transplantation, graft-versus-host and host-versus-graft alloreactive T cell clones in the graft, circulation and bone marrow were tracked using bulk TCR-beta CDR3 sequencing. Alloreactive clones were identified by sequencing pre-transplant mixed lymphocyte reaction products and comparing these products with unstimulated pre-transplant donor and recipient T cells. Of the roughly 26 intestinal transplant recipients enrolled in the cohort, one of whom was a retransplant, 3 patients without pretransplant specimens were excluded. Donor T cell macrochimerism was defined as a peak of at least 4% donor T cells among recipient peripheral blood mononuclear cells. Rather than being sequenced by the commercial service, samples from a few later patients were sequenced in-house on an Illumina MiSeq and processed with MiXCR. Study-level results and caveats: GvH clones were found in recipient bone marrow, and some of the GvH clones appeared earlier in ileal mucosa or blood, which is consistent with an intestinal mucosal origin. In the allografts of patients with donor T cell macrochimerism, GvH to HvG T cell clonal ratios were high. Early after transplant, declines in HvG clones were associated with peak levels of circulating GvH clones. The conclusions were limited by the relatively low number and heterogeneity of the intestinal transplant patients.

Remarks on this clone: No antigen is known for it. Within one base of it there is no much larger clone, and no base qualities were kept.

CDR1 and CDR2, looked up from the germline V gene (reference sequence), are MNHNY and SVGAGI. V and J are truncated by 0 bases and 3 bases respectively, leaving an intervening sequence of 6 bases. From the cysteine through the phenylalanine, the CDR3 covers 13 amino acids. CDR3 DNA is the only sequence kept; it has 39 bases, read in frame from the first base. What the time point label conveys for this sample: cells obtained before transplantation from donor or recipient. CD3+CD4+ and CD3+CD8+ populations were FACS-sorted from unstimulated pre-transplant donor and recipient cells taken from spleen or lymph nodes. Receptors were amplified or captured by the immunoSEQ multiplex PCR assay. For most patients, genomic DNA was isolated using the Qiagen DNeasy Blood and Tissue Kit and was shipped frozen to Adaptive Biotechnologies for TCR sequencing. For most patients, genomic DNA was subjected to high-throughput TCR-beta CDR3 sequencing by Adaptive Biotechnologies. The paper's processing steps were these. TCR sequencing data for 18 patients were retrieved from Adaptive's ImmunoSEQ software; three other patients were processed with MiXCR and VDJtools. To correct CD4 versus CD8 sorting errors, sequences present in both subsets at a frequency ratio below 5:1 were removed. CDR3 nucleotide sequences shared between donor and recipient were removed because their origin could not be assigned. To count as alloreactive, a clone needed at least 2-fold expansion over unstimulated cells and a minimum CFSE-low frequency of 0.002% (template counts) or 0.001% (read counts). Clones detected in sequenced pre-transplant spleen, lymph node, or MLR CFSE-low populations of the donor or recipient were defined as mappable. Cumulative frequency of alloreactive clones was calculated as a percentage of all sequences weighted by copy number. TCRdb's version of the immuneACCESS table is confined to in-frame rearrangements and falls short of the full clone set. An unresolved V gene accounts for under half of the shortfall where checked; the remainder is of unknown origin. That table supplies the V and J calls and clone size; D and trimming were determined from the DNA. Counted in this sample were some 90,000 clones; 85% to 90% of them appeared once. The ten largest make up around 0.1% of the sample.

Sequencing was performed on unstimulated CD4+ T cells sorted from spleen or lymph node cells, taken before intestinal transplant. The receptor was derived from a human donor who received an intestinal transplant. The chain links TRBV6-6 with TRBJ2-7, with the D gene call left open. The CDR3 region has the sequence CASSYSTVYEQYF. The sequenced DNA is TGTGCCAGCAGTTACTCCACAGTCTACGAGCAGTACTTC.